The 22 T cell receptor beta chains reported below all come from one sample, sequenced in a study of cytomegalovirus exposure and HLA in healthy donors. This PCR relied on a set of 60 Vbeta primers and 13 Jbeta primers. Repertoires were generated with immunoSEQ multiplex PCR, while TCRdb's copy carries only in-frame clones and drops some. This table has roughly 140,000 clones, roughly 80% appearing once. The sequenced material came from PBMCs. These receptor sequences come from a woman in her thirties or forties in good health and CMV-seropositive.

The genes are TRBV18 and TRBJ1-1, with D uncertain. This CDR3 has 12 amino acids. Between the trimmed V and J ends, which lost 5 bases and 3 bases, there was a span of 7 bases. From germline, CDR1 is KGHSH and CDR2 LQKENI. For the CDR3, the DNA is TGTGCCAGCTCAGTGGAGGACACTGAAGCTTTCTTT. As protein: CASSVEDTEAFF. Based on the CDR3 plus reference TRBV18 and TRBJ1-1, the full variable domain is NAGVMQNPRHLVRRRGQEARLRCSPMKGHSHVYWYRQLPEEGLKFMVYLQKENIIDESGMPKERFSAEFPKEGPSILRIQQVVRGDSAAYFCASSVEDTEAFFGQGTRLTVV.

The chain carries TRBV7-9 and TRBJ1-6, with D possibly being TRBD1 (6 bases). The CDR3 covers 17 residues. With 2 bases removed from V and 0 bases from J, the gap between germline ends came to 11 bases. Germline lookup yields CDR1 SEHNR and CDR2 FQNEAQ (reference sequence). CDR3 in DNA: TGTGCCAGCAGCTTATCACAGGGAAGCTCCTATAATTCACCCCTCCACTTT. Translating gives CASSLSQGSSYNSPLHF.

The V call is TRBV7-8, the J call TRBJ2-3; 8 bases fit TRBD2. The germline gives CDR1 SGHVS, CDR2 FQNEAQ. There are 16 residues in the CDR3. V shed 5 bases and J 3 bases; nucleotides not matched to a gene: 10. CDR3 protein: CASSRGAGERTDTQYF. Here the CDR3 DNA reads TGTGCCAGCAGCCGGGGAGCGGGAGAGAGGACAGATACGCAGTATTTT.

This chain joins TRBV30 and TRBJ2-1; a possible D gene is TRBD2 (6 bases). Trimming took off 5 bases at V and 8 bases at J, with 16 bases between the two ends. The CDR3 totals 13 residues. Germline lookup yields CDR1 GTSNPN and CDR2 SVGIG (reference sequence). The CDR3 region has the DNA TGTGCCTGGGTTTACGGGGGATTCGATGAGCAGTTCTTC. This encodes CAWVYGGFDEQFF.

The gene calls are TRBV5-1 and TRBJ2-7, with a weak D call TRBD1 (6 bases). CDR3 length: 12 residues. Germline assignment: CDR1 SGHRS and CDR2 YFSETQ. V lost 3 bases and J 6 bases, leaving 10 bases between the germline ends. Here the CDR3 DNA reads TGCGCCAGCAGCTCGACAGGAGGCGAGCAGTACTTC. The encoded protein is CASSSTGGEQYF.

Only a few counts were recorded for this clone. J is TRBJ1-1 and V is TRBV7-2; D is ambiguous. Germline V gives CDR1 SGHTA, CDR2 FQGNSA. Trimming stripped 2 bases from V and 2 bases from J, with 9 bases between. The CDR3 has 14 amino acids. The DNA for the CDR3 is TGTGCCAGCAGCTTAAGCGGGATTAACACTGAAGCTTTCTTT. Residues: CASSLSGINTEAFF.

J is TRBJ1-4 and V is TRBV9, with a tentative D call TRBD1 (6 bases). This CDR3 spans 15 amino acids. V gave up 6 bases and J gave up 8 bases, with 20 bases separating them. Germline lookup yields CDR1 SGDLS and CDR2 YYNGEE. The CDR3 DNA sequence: TGTGCCAGCACCACCGCGGGGGGCAGGGGAGAAAAACTGTTTTTT. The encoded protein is CASTTAGGRGEKLFF.

The CDR3 region has the DNA TGTGCCAGCAGCTTAAATGCAGGGGGAGAGACCCAGTACTTC. The encoded protein is CASSLNAGGETQYF. This chain joins TRBV7-3 and TRBJ2-5; TRBD1 aligns across 7 bases. Per germline, CDR1 SGHTA and CDR2 FQGTGA. The CDR3 consists of 14 residues. The junction had 3 bases not matched to a gene; V was cut back by 1 base and J by 4 bases.

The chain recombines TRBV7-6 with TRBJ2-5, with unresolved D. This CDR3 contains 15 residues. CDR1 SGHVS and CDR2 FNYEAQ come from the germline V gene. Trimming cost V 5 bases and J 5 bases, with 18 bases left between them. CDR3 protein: CASSRLSSPRETQYF. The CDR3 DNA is TGTGCCAGCAGCCGACTCTCTAGTCCACGGGAGACCCAGTACTTC.

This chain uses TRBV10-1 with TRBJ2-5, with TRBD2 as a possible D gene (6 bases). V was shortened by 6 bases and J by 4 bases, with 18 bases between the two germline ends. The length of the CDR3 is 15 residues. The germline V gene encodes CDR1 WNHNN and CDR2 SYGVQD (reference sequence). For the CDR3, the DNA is TGCGCCAGCAGGGCTAGCGAAGGGTTTTTAGAGACCCAGTACTTC. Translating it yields CASRASEGFLETQYF.

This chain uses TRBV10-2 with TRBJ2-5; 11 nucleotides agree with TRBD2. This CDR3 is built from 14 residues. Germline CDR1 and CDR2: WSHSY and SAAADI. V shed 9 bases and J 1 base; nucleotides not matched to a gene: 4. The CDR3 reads CASSGTSGQETQYF. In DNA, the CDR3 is TGCGCCAGTTCCGGGACTAGCGGCCAAGAGACCCAGTACTTC.

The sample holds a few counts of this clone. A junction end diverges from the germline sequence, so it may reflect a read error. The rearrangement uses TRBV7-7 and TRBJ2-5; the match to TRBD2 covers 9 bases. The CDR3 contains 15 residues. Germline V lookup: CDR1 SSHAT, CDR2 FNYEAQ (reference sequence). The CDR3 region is CASSLGIAGEETQYF. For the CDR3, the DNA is TGTGCTAGCAGCTTAGGAATAGCGGGGGAAGAGACCCAGTACTTC. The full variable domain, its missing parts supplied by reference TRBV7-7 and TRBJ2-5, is GAGVSQSPRYKVTKRGQDVTLRCDPISSHATLYWYQQALGQGPEFLTYFNYEAQPDKSGLPSDRFSAERPEGSISTLTIQRTEQRDSAMYRCASSLGIAGEETQYFGPGTRLLVL.

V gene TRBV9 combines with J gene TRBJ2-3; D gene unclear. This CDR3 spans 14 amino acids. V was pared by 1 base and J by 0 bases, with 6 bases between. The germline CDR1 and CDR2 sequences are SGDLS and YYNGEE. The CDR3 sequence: CASSVRTSTDTQYF. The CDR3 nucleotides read TGTGCCAGCAGCGTAAGAACTAGCACAGATACGCAGTATTTT.

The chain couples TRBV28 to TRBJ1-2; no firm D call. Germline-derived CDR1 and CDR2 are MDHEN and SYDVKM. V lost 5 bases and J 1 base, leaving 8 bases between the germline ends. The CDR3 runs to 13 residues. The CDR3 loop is CASSPNLNYGYTF. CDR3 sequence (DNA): TGTGCCAGCAGTCCTAATCTTAACTATGGCTACACCTTC.

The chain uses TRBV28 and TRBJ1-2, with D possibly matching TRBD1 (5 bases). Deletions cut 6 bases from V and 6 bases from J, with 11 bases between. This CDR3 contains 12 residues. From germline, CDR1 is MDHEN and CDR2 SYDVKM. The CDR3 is CASRSTANGYTF. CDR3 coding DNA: TGTGCCAGCAGATCGACAGCTAATGGCTACACCTTC.

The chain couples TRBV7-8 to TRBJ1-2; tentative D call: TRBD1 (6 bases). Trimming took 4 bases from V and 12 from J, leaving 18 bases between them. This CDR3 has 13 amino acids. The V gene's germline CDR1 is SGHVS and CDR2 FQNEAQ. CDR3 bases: TGTGCCAGCAGCTCAGGGACAAAAAAGTCCGACACCTTC. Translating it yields CASSSGTKKSDTF.

CDR3 sequence reads: CASSMTGALNQPQHF. As DNA, the CDR3 is TGTGCCAGCAGTATGACAGGGGCACTCAATCAGCCCCAGCATTTT. This chain connects TRBV28 to TRBJ1-5; 8 positions match TRBD1. Germline V gives CDR1 MDHEN, CDR2 SYDVKM. Trimming cost V 5 bases and J 3 bases; bases outside gene matches: 6. There are 15 residues in the CDR3.

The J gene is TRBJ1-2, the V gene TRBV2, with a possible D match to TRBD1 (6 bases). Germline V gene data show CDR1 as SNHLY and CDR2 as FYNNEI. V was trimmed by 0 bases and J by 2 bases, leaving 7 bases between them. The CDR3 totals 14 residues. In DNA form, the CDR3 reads TGTGCCAGCAGTGAAGCCGACAGGAACTATGGCTACACCTTC. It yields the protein CASSEADRNYGYTF.

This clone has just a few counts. CDR3 residues: CASSYGGVGSPLHF. As DNA, the CDR3 is TGTGCCAGCAGTTACGGAGGGGTGGGTTCACCCCTCCACTTT. The chain links TRBV6-6 to TRBJ1-6; tentative D call: TRBD1 (5 bases). The V gene's germline CDR1 is MNHNY and CDR2 SVGAGI (reference sequence). Trimming removed 2 bases from V and 9 bases from J, with 11 bases in between. This CDR3 contains 14 residues.

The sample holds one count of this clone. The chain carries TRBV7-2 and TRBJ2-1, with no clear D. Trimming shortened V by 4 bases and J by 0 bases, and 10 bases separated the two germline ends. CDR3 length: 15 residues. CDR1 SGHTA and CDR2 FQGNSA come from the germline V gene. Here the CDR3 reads CASSSTGFSYNEQFF. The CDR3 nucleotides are TGTGCCAGCAGCTCCACCGGGTTCTCCTACAATGAGCAGTTCTTC.

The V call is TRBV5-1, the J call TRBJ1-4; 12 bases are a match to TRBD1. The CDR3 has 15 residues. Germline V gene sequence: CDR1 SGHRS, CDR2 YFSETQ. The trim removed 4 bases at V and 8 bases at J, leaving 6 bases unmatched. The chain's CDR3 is CASSEGQGAREKLFF. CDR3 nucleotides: TGCGCCAGCAGCGAGGGACAGGGGGCGCGGGAAAAACTGTTTTTT.

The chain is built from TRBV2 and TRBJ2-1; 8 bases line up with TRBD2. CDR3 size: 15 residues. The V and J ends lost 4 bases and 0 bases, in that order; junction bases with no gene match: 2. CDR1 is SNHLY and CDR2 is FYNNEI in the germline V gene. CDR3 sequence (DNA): TGTGCCAGCAGTGCTGGACTAGCCTCCTACAATGAGCAGTTCTTC. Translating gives CASSAGLASYNEQFF.